A selection of T cell receptor beta chains follows, all from one sample in a study of T cells in Graves' hyperthyroidism and ophthalmopathy. TCRdb redid the calling of the multiplex PCR reads with MiXCR, one entry per CDR3 protein. The sample yields roughly 520,000 distinct CDR3 sequences, about 24% seen once. The sequenced sample was blood. These receptors all come from a young woman with Graves' ophthalmopathy. Both conserved end residues are part of each CDR3. Some rows have no size entry. The others give once, few or many, or a class for an expanded clone.

cdr3_aa,v_call,clone_size
CASSTGPNTEAFF,TRBV7-3,many
CASSTTSGNYEQYF,TRBV12-3/TRBV12-4,NA
CASSSRTLKQGEIQETQYF,TRBV12-3/TRBV12-4,many
CASSAAQQRTLNYGYTF,TRBV4-2,NA
CATSSLQQGAGELFF,TRBV15,many
CASSVATDTQYF,TRBV9,many
CASKSVNYGYTF,TRBV2,NA
CAISRDQETQYF,TRBV10-3,many
CASSGGQGQFATEAFF,TRBV6-1,few
CASSPIGTSYEQYF,TRBV18,few
CASSSGQAYGYTF,TRBV7-2,many
CASTGGLMNTEAFF,TRBV5-1,NA
CASSLFQGASQPQHF,TRBV7-8,NA
CASRRGQGGINSPLHF,TRBV7-9,NA
CASGSPSTVYGYTF,TRBV12-5,NA
CASSQVVGRGPSSYEQYF,TRBV4-2,few
CASSLQEGGNTIYF,TRBV5-1,few
CASIRGSNTGELFF,TRBV6-1,many